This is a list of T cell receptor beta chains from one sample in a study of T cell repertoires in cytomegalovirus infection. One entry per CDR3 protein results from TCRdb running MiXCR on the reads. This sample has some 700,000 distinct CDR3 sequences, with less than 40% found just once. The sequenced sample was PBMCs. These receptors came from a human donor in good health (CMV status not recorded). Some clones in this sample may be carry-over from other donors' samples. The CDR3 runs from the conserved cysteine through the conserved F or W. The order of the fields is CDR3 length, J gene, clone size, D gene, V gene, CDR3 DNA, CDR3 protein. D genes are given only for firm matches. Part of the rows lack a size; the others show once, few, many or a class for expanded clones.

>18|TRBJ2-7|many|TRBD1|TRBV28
TGTGCCAGCAGTTTAGATTCATGGGGACAGGTCAGCTCCTACGAGCAGTACTTC
CASSLDSWGQVSSYEQYF
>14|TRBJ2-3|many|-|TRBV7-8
TGTGCCAGCAGCCCACTTCCGGGCACAGATACGCAGTATTTT
CASSPLPGTDTQYF
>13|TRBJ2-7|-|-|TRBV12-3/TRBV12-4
TGTGCCAGCACTCAGGGGGGACTACGAGGTCAGTACTTC
CASTQGGLRGQYF
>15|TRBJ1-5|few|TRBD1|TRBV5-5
TGTGCCAGCAGCTTGGTAGGACAGGGGGGACAGCCCCAGCATTTT
CASSLVGQGGQPQHF
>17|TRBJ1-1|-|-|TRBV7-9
TGTGCCAGCAGCTTAATCCCCCACCAGGAGGCGAACACTGAAGCTTTCTTT
CASSLIPHQEANTEAFF
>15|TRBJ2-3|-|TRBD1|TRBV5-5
TGTGCCAGCAGCCGCGGACAGGGGGCCACAGATACGCAGTATTTT
CASSRGQGATDTQYF
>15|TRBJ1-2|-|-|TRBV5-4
TGTGCCAGCAGCTTGGACGGCCGAGCTAACTATGGCTACACCTTC
CASSLDGRANYGYTF
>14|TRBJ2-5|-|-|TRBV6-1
TGTGCCAGCAGTGAAGTTGGCAGGCTAGAGACCCAGTACTTC
CASSEVGRLETQYF
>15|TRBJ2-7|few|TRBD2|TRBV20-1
TGCAGTGCTGCCCCATGGGGGGGGAGCTCCTACGAGCAGTACTTC
CSAAPWGGSSYEQYF
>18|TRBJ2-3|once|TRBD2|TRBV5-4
TGTGCCAGCAGCTTCACCCCCTTGGCGGGGGGTACCACAGATACGCAGTATTTT
CASSFTPLAGGTTDTQYF
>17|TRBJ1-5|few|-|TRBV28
TGTGCCAGCAGTTCCCCTGCGGGGGGACGGGTCAATCAGCCCCAGCATTTT
CASSSPAGGRVNQPQHF
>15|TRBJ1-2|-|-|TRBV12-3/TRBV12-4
TGTGCCAGCAGTGCCCAGGGTAGAGCTAACTATGGCTACACCTTC
CASSAQGRANYGYTF
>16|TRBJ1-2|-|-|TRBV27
TGTGCCAGCGGTACCGCCACGCGGCTTCACAACGTTGGCTACACCTTC
CASGTATRLHNVGYTF
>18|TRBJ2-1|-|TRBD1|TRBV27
TGTGCCAGCAGCCCAATCATCCTCAGGGGGCGAGTAGGCGATGAGCAGTTCTTC
CASSPIILRGRVGDEQFF
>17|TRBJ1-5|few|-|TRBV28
TGTGCCAGCAGTTTGGCTCCAGGCCCTTCGGGCAATCAGCCCCAGCATTTT
CASSLAPGPSGNQPQHF
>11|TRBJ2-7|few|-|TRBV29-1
TGCAGCGTTGAGATGGGAAACGAGCAGTACTTC
CSVEMGNEQYF
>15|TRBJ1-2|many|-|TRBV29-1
TGCAGCGTTGGCAGCGGGACAACCTCACCCTATGGCTACACCTTC
CSVGSGTTSPYGYTF
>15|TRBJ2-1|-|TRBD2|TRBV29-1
TGCAGCGTTGGCCCCGCTAGCGGGAGTGTGAATGAGCAGTTCTTC
CSVGPASGSVNEQFF
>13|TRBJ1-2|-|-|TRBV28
TGTGCCAGAAGGACATGCGGAAGCTATGGATACACCTTC
CARRTCGSYGYTF
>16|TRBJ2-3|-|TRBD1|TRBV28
TGTGCCAGCAGCCCGACCGGGACAGGGCACACAGATACGCAGTATTTT
CASSPTGTGHTDTQYF
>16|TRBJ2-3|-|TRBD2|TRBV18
TGTGCCAGCTCATCTATAGCGGGGGGAAACACAGATACGCAGTATTTT
CASSSIAGGNTDTQYF
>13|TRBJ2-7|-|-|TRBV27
TGTGCCAGCAGTTTAGAGGGTATCGGCGAGCAGTACTTC
CASSLEGIGEQYF
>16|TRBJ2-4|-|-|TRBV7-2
TGTGCCAGCAGCTTAGTCGGGGATTCTGCCAAAAACATTCAGTACTTC
CASSLVGDSAKNIQYF
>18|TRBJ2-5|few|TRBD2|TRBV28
TGTGCCAGCAGTTTAGGTCGACTAGCGGGAGGGCCGAGAGAGACCCAGTACTTC
CASSLGRLAGGPRETQYF
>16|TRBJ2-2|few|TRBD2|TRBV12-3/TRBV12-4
TGTGCCAGCAGTTCGACTAGCGGGGGGAGGGCCGGGGAGCTGTTTTTT
CASSSTSGGRAGELFF
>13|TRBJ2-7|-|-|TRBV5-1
TGCGCCAGCAGGGCTACTCAATCCTACGAGCAGTACTTC
CASRATQSYEQYF
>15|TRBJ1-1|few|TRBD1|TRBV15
TGTGCCACCAGCAGACTTACGACAGGGGTGGCTGAAGCTTTCTTT
CATSRLTTGVAEAFF
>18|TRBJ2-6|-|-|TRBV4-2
TGTGCCAGCAGCCAGGCGACAGAGATGACCTCTGGGGCCAACGTCCTGACTTTC
CASSQATEMTSGANVLTF
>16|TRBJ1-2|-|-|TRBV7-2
TGTGCCAGCAGCCCCGGGGAGGGCAGGTCCTTCTATGGCTACACCTTC
CASSPGEGRSFYGYTF
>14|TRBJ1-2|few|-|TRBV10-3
TGTGCCATCAGCTGGACAGAGGAGCGAGATGGCTACACCTTC
CAISWTEERDGYTF
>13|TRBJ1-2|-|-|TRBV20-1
TGCAGTGCTAGAGAAGAGCAGGGGAATGGCTACACCTTC
CSAREEQGNGYTF
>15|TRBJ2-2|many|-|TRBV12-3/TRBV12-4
TGTGCCAGCAGGTCCGGGACGGGGAACACCGGGGAGCTGTTTTTT
CASRSGTGNTGELFF
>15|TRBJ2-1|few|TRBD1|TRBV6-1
TGTGCCAGCAGCACGCAGGGGGCTGGTAACAATGAGCAGTTCTTC
CASSTQGAGNNEQFF
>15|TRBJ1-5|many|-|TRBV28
TGTGCCAGCAGTCTGGATGGGGCTGGCAATCAGCCCCAGCATTTT
CASSLDGAGNQPQHF
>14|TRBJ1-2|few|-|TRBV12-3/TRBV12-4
TGTGCCAGCAGCCTCCCGGGGGTTAACTATGGCTACACCTTC
CASSLPGVNYGYTF
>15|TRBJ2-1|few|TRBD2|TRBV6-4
TGTGCCAGCAGTGTAGCGGGGTTGGGAAGGAATGAGCAGTTCTTC
CASSVAGLGRNEQFF
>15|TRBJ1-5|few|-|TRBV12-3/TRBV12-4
TGTGCCAGCAGTTTTGGCAGCCGCCCCCCTCAGCCCCAGCATTTT
CASSFGSRPPQPQHF
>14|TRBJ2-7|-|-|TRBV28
TGTGCCAGCAGTTTAAGGCCTGATACCTACGAGCAGTACTTC
CASSLRPDTYEQYF
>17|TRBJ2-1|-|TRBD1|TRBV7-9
TGTGCCAGCAGCCAACGACCCGGGACAGGGCCATACAATGAGCAGTTCTTC
CASSQRPGTGPYNEQFF
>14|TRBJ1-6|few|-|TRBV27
TGTGCCAGCAGTTTGATGGGACCCAATTCACCCCTCCACTTT
CASSLMGPNSPLHF